Shown below are 8 T cell receptor beta chains from a single sample sequenced in a study of T-cell reconstitution after alpha-beta-depleted transplantation in children. Researchers prepared the TCRbeta library using unique molecular identifiers, the study reports. TCRdb re-derived calls from the PCR reads in MiXCR, one entry per CDR3 protein. The sample holds 700,000 to 850,000 distinct CDR3 sequences, about 16% seen once. This sample comprised PBMCs, mostly from graft donor cells, obtained 360 days after TCRalphabeta/CD19-depleted stem cell transplant. The receptors shown here come from a male patient between 10 and 17 years old who had a stem cell transplant for acute lymphoblastic leukemia, so the T cells may come from the graft donor.

The chain uses TRBV6-1 and TRBJ2-7; 9 bases are shared with TRBD2. The CDR3 runs 13 residues. Per the germline V gene, CDR1 is MNHNS and CDR2 is SASEGT. After removal of 8 bases from V and 6 bases from J, the junction contained 8 bases not matched to a gene. The CDR3 coding sequence is TGTGCCAGCCGGCGGGAGGGCCGCCGCGAGCAGTACTTC. Protein product: CASRREGRREQYF.

This chain joins TRBV19 and TRBJ2-7, with 8 bases lining up with TRBD1. The CDR3 loop spans 14 amino acids. Germline assignment: CDR1 LNHDA and CDR2 SQIVND (reference sequence). V dropped 10 bases and J dropped 6; count of bases not matched to a gene: 14. CDR3 DNA: TGTGCCACAAGTTTAAGTGGGACAGGTCCCGAGCAGTACTTC. The encoded protein is CATSLSGTGPEQYF.

The sample holds a few counts of this clonotype. V and J are TRBV5-1 and TRBJ1-3, with TRBD1 identical over 9 bases. CDR3 length: 14 residues. Germline-derived CDR1 and CDR2 are SGHRS and YFSETQ. Trimming removed 4 bases from V and 4 bases from J; junction bases left unmatched: 3. The CDR3 sequence: CASSIQGAGNTIYF. The CDR3 DNA follows: TGCGCCAGCAGCATACAGGGGGCGGGAAACACCATATATTTT.

This clonotype appeared many times. The chain couples TRBV19 to TRBJ2-1, with 8 bases fitting TRBD2. This CDR3 is 15 amino acids long. V gave up 3 bases and J gave up 7 bases; unmatched junction bases: 8. CDR1 is LNHDA, CDR2 SQIVND, per germline (reference sequence). The CDR3 DNA is TGTGCCAGTAGTATGCTCAGCGGGAGATGGAATGAGCAGTTCTTC. Protein product: CASSMLSGRWNEQFF.

This clonotype was counted many times. J is TRBJ2-3 and V is TRBV6-1; 8 bases fit TRBD2. Germline CDR1 and CDR2: MNHNS and SASEGT. The V and J ends lost 6 bases and 4 bases, in that order; junction bases with no gene match: 9. The CDR3 spans 15 residues. CDR3 coding DNA: TGTGCCAGCAGCGTGGAGCGGGAGTCCGCAGATACGCAGTATTTT. The encoded protein is CASSVERESADTQYF.

The chain couples TRBV4-2 to TRBJ2-1; a weak D match, TRBD2 (5 bases). The CDR3 length is 16 residues. Trimming took off 1 base at V and 5 bases at J, with 15 bases between the two ends. Germline V gene lookup returns CDR1 LGHNA and CDR2 YNFKEQ. This CDR3 reads CASSQVLREPDNEQFF. CDR3 in DNA: TGTGCCAGCAGCCAAGTCTTAAGGGAGCCGGACAATGAGCAGTTCTTC.

This clonotype was observed a few times. The V and J genes are TRBV9 and TRBJ1-5, with D possibly TRBD1 on 5 matching bases. The CDR3 loop spans 14 amino acids. With 2 bases removed from V and 3 bases from J, the gap between germline ends came to 9 bases. CDR1 SGDLS and CDR2 YYNGEE come from the germline V gene. The CDR3 loop is CASSVGGFNQPQHF. For the CDR3, the DNA is TGTGCCAGCAGCGTGGGGGGTTTCAATCAGCCCCAGCATTTT.

The chain couples TRBV4-1 to TRBJ2-3; 7 bases align to TRBD1. Trimming at V came to 1 base and at J to 5 bases, leaving 15 bases not matched to a gene. This CDR3 has 18 amino acids. From germline, CDR1 is MGHRA and CDR2 YSYEKL. The CDR3 is CASSQVVVPGQKRDTQYF. The CDR3 coding sequence is TGCGCCAGCAGCCAAGTTGTGGTTCCGGGACAGAAGCGAGATACGCAGTATTTT.